One sample yielded the 14 T cell receptor beta chains listed below, sequenced in a study of cytomegalovirus exposure and HLA in healthy donors. PCR involved 60 Vbeta and 13 Jbeta primers. The protocol was immunoSEQ multiplex PCR, while the TCRdb copy is restricted to in-frame clones and leaves out a portion. The sample gives 100,000 to 150,000 clones, around 72% of which show up once; approximately 2.9% is in the top ten. The sequenced sample consisted of PBMCs. The receptors come from a human donor in good health.

This clone is a singleton in its sample. The V call is TRBV15, the J call TRBJ2-1; the D gene is possibly TRBD2 (6 bases). Germline assignment: CDR1 LNHNV and CDR2 YYDKDF (reference sequence). The length of the CDR3 is 16 residues. Between the trimmed V and J ends, which lost 5 bases and 8 bases, there was a span of 22 bases. The CDR3 bases are TGTGCCACCAGCGCTGGGGGGAGAGGGCCGGTGGATGAGCAGTTCTTC. This gives the protein CATSAGGRGPVDEQFF.

The chain links TRBV18 to TRBJ2-5, with 8 bases that match TRBD2. The V gene end was trimmed by 6 bases and the J gene end by 1 base; junction bases not matched to a gene: 4. From germline, CDR1 is KGHSH and CDR2 LQKENI. The CDR3 contains 14 residues. The CDR3 sequence: CASSLAGIQETQYF. The CDR3 bases are TGTGCCAGCTCGTTAGCGGGGATCCAAGAGACCCAGTACTTC.

The CDR3 DNA reads TGTGCCAGCCACATTGCGGGGGAGCCCAATGAGCAGTTCTTC. It encodes CASHIAGEPNEQFF. The rearrangement joins TRBV7-8 to TRBJ2-1, with TRBD2 matching over 7 bases. This CDR3 spans 14 amino acids. Germline CDR1 and CDR2: SGHVS and FQNEAQ. V shed 8 bases, J shed 6 bases, and the junction held 10 bases outside the gene matches.

The genes are TRBV2 and TRBJ2-5; D not certain. The CDR3 is 14 residues long. Germline V gene data show CDR1 as SNHLY and CDR2 as FYNNEI. V lost 10 bases, J lost 0 bases, and 15 bases lay in between. CDR3 loop: CANMPSRYQETQYF. DNA for the CDR3: TGTGCCAACATGCCTTCTAGGTACCAAGAGACCCAGTACTTC.

This clone was counted only a few times. The V call is TRBV15, the J call TRBJ1-5, with TRBD1 as a possible D gene (6 bases). CDR1 is LNHNV, CDR2 YYDKDF, per germline (reference sequence). CDR3 length: 15 residues. V shed 3 bases and J shed 7 bases, with 16 bases lying between them. DNA for the CDR3: TGTGCCACCAGCAGGGCCATACAGGGTGGACAGCCCCAGCATTTT. As protein: CATSRAIQGGQPQHF.

The table lists this clone with a count of one. The rearrangement links TRBV4-3 to TRBJ2-3; TRBD1 is a possible D gene (5 bases). Germline V gene data show CDR1 as LGHNA and CDR2 as YSLEER. CDR3 length: 16 amino acids. V dropped 1 base and J dropped 4 bases, with 15 bases sitting between them. The CDR3 DNA reads TGCGCCAGCAGCCAAGGTGTAGGGGCCTCCTCAGATACGCAGTATTTT. Translation: CASSQGVGASSDTQYF.

This clone was counted between two and nine times. This sequence joins TRBV7-8 and TRBJ2-2; possibly TRBD1 for D (6 bases). The CDR3 extends over 16 amino acids. Germline V CDR1 and CDR2: SGHVS, FQNEAQ. The V end lost 5 bases, the J end lost 4 bases, and 17 bases lay between the germline ends. The CDR3 sequence is CASSPPRGIGTGELFF. The DNA of the CDR3 is TGTGCCAGCAGCCCGCCCAGGGGAATAGGCACCGGGGAGCTGTTTTTT.

This rearrangement joins TRBV6-5 to TRBJ1-3; the D gene is possibly TRBD1 (6 bases). Germline loops: CDR1 MNHEY, CDR2 SVGAGI. V was trimmed by 2 bases and J by 0 bases, leaving 11 bases between them. CDR3 length: 16 residues. The CDR3 loop is CASSYGQINSGNTIYF. CDR3 sequence (DNA): TGTGCCAGCAGTTACGGACAGATTAACTCTGGAAACACCATATATTTT.

This chain links TRBV28 with TRBJ2-3; TRBD2 aligns across 12 bases. The CDR3 sequence is 19 residues long. In germline, CDR1 is MDHEN, CDR2 SYDVKM. V shed 6 bases, J shed 2 bases, and the junction held 15 bases outside the gene matches. As DNA, the CDR3 is TGTGCCAGCAGCGCAATAGGGACTAGCGGGCCCTTTAACACAGATACGCAGTATTTT. This encodes CASSAIGTSGPFNTDTQYF.

There are a few counts of this clone. J is TRBJ2-1 and V is TRBV28, with TRBD1 identical over 9 bases. Per the germline V gene, CDR1 is MDHEN and CDR2 is SYDVKM. Germline trimming cut 5 bases from V and 0 bases from J; bases unmatched to any gene: 5. The CDR3 loop spans 16 amino acids. In DNA, the CDR3 is TGTGCCAGCAGTCAATACAGGGGGCTCTCCTACAATGAGCAGTTCTTC. Its translation: CASSQYRGLSYNEQFF. Using reference TRBV28 and TRBJ2-1 for the parts outside the CDR3, the full variable domain is DVKVTQSSRYLVKRTGEKVFLECVQDMDHENMFWYRQDPGLGLRLIYFSYDVKMKEKGDIPEGYSVSREKKERFSLILESASTNQTSMYLCASSQYRGLSYNEQFFGPGTRLTVL.

The chain has TRBV6-5 and TRBJ2-7; perhaps TRBD1 as D (6 bases). Germline lookup yields CDR1 MNHEY and CDR2 SVGAGI. Trimming left V 1 base short and J 4 bases short, with 11 bases between. The CDR3 is 14 residues long. The CDR3 DNA reads TGTGCCAGCAGTTACTTTCAGCAGGGGTACGAGCAGTACTTC. It encodes CASSYFQQGYEQYF.

This chain connects TRBV28 to TRBJ2-2; 9 bases agree with TRBD2. V lost 1 base, J lost 6 bases, and 9 bases stayed unmatched. The CDR3 runs 17 residues. Germline V gene data show CDR1 as MDHEN and CDR2 as SYDVKM. CDR3 DNA sequence: TGTGCCAGCAGTTTATTGGCGGGAGGGAGAGGTTCCGGGGAGCTGTTTTTT. This translates into CASSLLAGGRGSGELFF.

V is TRBV7-8 and J is TRBJ1-2; a possible D gene is TRBD1 (5 bases). Germline assignment: CDR1 SGHVS and CDR2 FQNEAQ. The V end was cut by 3 bases, the J end by 4 bases, with 18 bases between. The CDR3 loop spans 16 amino acids. The CDR3 DNA follows: TGTGCCAGCAGCTTTAAGGATCCAGGGCATCGCTATGGCTACACCTTC. It specifies CASSFKDPGHRYGYTF.

This sequence joins TRBV5-1 and TRBJ1-1; TRBD1 might be the D (5 bases). This CDR3 has 13 amino acids. Trimming cost V 2 bases and J 5 bases, with 10 bases left between them. Germline assignment: CDR1 SGHRS and CDR2 YFSETQ. CDR3 region: CASSFGGGTEAFF. DNA of the CDR3: TGCGCCAGCAGCTTCGGGGGGGGGACTGAAGCTTTCTTT. Full variable domain (rest looked up from reference TRBV5-1 and TRBJ1-1): KAGVTQTPRYLIKTRGQQVTLSCSPISGHRSVSWYQQTPGQGLQFLFEYFSETQRNKGNFPGRFSGRQFSNSRSEMNVSTLELGDSALYLCASSFGGGTEAFFGQGTRLTVV.